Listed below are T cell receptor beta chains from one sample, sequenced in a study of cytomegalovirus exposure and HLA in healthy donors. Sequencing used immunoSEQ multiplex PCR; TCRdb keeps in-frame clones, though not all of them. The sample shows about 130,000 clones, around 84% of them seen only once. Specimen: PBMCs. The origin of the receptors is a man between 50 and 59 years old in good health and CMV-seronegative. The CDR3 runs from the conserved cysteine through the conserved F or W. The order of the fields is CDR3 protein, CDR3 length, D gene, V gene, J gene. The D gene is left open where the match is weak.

CDR3 protein: CASTADRGGTGELFF
CDR3 length: 15
D gene: TRBD1
V gene: TRBV2
J gene: TRBJ2-2

CDR3 protein: CASSFDGRGTAGELFF
CDR3 length: 16
D gene: TRBD2
V gene: TRBV7-3
J gene: TRBJ2-2

CDR3 protein: CASSQDDGRRRKLFF
CDR3 length: 15
D gene: NA
V gene: TRBV4-1
J gene: TRBJ1-4

CDR3 protein: CASSTPRAGGPGNEQFF
CDR3 length: 17
D gene: TRBD2
V gene: TRBV9
J gene: TRBJ2-1

CDR3 protein: CASSQRGFNEKLFF
CDR3 length: 14
D gene: NA
V gene: TRBV6-5
J gene: TRBJ1-4

CDR3 protein: CASSQSPRTRSSETQYF
CDR3 length: 17
D gene: TRBD2
V gene: TRBV4-2
J gene: TRBJ2-5

CDR3 protein: CASSPRTSGGEQFF
CDR3 length: 14
D gene: TRBD2
V gene: TRBV9
J gene: TRBJ2-1

CDR3 protein: CASSPPGDSYTEAFF
CDR3 length: 15
D gene: NA
V gene: TRBV18
J gene: TRBJ1-1

CDR3 protein: CASSQGLDYEQYF
CDR3 length: 13
D gene: NA
V gene: TRBV4-1
J gene: NA

CDR3 protein: CASSLGTDTEAFF
CDR3 length: 13
D gene: TRBD1
V gene: TRBV27
J gene: TRBJ1-1

CDR3 protein: CASGRGVSSPLHF
CDR3 length: 13
D gene: NA
V gene: TRBV6-5
J gene: TRBJ1-6

CDR3 protein: CASARTSSEAFF
CDR3 length: 12
D gene: NA
V gene: TRBV18
J gene: TRBJ1-1

CDR3 protein: CASSEERAYEQYF
CDR3 length: 13
D gene: NA
V gene: TRBV2
J gene: TRBJ2-7

CDR3 protein: CASRPRGSYEQYF
CDR3 length: 13
D gene: NA
V gene: TRBV28
J gene: TRBJ2-7

CDR3 protein: CASSYSAGRSYEQYF
CDR3 length: 15
D gene: NA
V gene: TRBV6-5
J gene: NA